The T cell receptor beta chain described here comes from a study of T cell responses to AZD1222 COVID-19 vaccine. General study points: Baseline serostatus was positive in only six or seven AZD1222 recipients.

Notes on this clone: Its antigen is undetermined.

The repertoire was sequenced with immunoSEQ multiplex PCR; TCRdb's copy has only in-frame clones and lacks some. This table has 150,000 to 200,000 clones, roughly nine tenths appearing once. The CDR3 covers 17 residues. The junction had 17 bases not matched to a gene; V was cut back by 5 bases and J by 9 bases. Germline V gives CDR1 MGHRA, CDR2 YSYEKL. Sequences were derived from peripheral blood, sampled on day 0 of AZD1222 vaccination. The clonotype originates from an adult in good health. This chain joins TRBV4-1 and TRBJ1-5; TRBD1 matches 9 bases. The CDR3 region is CASSIFTGGATSMPQHF. The CDR3 DNA reads TGCGCCAGCAGCATTTTTACAGGGGGCGCGACCAGTATGCCCCAGCATTTT.